The rows below give T cell receptor beta chains drawn from one sample of a study of cytomegalovirus exposure and HLA in healthy donors. Sequenced by immunoSEQ multiplex PCR; TCRdb stores in-frame clones only, minus some. In the table there are around 140,000 clones, approximately 77% of which are singletons. Sequencing was carried out using PBMCs. The receptor source for this set is a woman in her thirties or forties in good health and CMV-seronegative. Each CDR3 is given with its conserved first and last residue. A D gene is named only where the DNA matches it firmly. Rows may omit the clone size; those that give it use once, few, many or a size class.

.	TRBV2	.	TRBJ1-3	TGTGCCAGCAATGGCCAAACCTCAGGAAACACCATATATTTT	CASNGQTSGNTIYF
.	TRBV2	.	TRBJ2-1	TGTGCCAGCCGTGCTCGGGAATTGAATGAGCAGTTCTTC	CASRARELNEQFF
.	TRBV30	.	TRBJ2-7	TGTGCCTGGAGTGAAATTCGCAGGGCAAGGAGAGAGCAGTACTTC	CAWSEIRRARREQYF
.	TRBV6-1	.	TRBJ1-5	TGTGCCAGCAGTGCCAGCGGGGGTTCCCAGCCCCAGCATTTT	CASSASGGSQPQHF
.	TRBV7-9	few	TRBJ2-7	TGTTCCAGCAGTTCTCGCGTCATTCAAGGGGCCTACGAGCAGTACTTC	CSSSSRVIQGAYEQYF
TRBD1	TRBV6-1	.	TRBJ1-2	TGTGCCAGTATCTCGGGACAGGGGTATTACTATGGCTACACCTTC	CASISGQGYYYGYTF
TRBD1	TRBV5-1	.	TRBJ1-2	TGCGCCAGCAGCTTGGCCGAAGGGACAGGCTATGGCTACACCTTC	CASSLAEGTGYGYTF
TRBD1	TRBV19	.	TRBJ1-2	TGTGCCAGTAGTATAGACGCGGACAGGGCCTATGGCTACACCTTC	CASSIDADRAYGYTF
.	TRBV6-4	.	TRBJ2-1	TGTGCCAGCAGTGAGGGCAGGGGGGACAATGAGCAGTTCTTC	CASSEGRGDNEQFF
.	TRBV7-2	few	TRBJ1-1	TGTGCCAGCAGCTCCTCCAGGGTCATGAACACTGAAGCTTTCTTT	CASSSSRVMNTEAFF
.	TRBV18	.	TRBJ1-1	TGTGCCAGCTCACCACCGGCTAGGAACACTGAAGCTTTCTTT	CASSPPARNTEAFF
TRBD1	TRBV5-6	.	TRBJ2-7	TGTGCCAGCAGGAAGACAGGGGACCACGAGCAGTACTTC	CASRKTGDHEQYF
TRBD1	TRBV9	.	TRBJ2-6	TGTGCCAGCAGCGTAGAAACAGGGGGAGGCACTGGGGCCAACGTCCTGACTTTC	CASSVETGGGTGANVLTF
TRBD1	TRBV27	few	TRBJ2-7	TGTGCCAGCAGTAGATACCCGGGACAGGGTTACGAGCAGTACTTC	CASSRYPGQGYEQYF
.	TRBV28	.	TRBJ2-7	TGTGCCAGCAGAGAGAGGGCGGCGGGCTTGAACGAGCAGTACTTC	CASRERAAGLNEQYF
TRBD1	TRBV6-5	few	TRBJ2-7	TGTGCCAGCAGTCTGACAGGGGGCGGTCCGTACGAGCAGTACTTC	CASSLTGGGPYEQYF
.	TRBV20-1	.	TRBJ1-2	TGCAGTCTCGACAGCTATGGCTACACCTTC	CSLDSYGYTF
TRBD1	TRBV4-1	few	TRBJ1-1	TGCGCCAGCAGCCAAATAAGACAGGGTCAGGCTTTCTTT	CASSQIRQGQAFF
.	TRBV7-9	.	TRBJ2-1	TGTGCCAGCAGCTCGAATCGACAGGATGATGAGCAGTTCTTC	CASSSNRQDDEQFF
.	TRBV2	few	TRBJ2-2	TGTGCCAGCAGTGAAAGGGAGGCCACCACCGGGGAGCTGTTTTTT	CASSEREATTGELFF
TRBD1	TRBV5-1	.	TRBJ1-4	TGCGCCAGCAGACTAAGTCCGGGACAGGGGAATGAAAAACTGTTTTTT	CASRLSPGQGNEKLFF
.	TRBV7-8	.	TRBJ1-5	TGTGCCAGCAGCTTCCAGTACGTGCCCCAGCATTTT	CASSFQYVPQHF
TRBD1	TRBV28	.	TRBJ2-7	TGTGCCAGCAGTTCCTCCGGGACAGGGAATTCATTCAAGCAGTACTTC	CASSSSGTGNSFKQYF
TRBD1	TRBV19	.	TRBJ1-2	TGTGCCAGTAGTAGTCTCGGGACAGGGGTTTATGGCTACACCTTC	CASSSLGTGVYGYTF
.	TRBV7-3	.	TRBJ1-6	TGTGCCAGCAGCTTAAGTCGGAATTCACCCCTCCACTTT	CASSLSRNSPLHF
.	TRBV9	.	TRBJ2-5	TGTGCCAGCAGCGTAGGGGGCTCTGGCCAAGAGACCCAGTACTTC	CASSVGGSGQETQYF
TRBD1	TRBV14	.	TRBJ1-4	TGTGCCAGCAGCCAATTAAGTTGGACAGGGGGCTCTAATGAAAAACTGTTTTTT	CASSQLSWTGGSNEKLFF
.	TRBV6-4	.	TRBJ1-1	TGTGCCAGCAGTGCTTCAGGGGTTCCGGCAGCTTTCTTT	CASSASGVPAAFF
.	TRBV30	few	TRBJ1-2	TGTGCCTGGCTCCGGGGAATCAGTGGCTACACCTTC	CAWLRGISGYTF
TRBD1	TRBV11-2	few	TRBJ1-3	TGTGCCAGCAGCCCCCGGACAGGGAGAAACACCATATATTTT	CASSPRTGRNTIYF
.	TRBV29-1	.	TRBJ1-4	TGCAGCGTTACGGGGGGCTCACCTAATGAAAAACTGTTTTTT	CSVTGGSPNEKLFF
TRBD1	TRBV7-9	.	TRBJ2-1	TGTGCCAGCAGTTTGGGGGGCAGGGGGCCCTACAATGAGCAGTTCTTC	CASSLGGRGPYNEQFF
TRBD2	TRBV2	.	TRBJ2-3	TGTGCCAGCAGTGGTGGACTAGCGGGGGGTGGCACAGATACGCAGTATTTT	CASSGGLAGGGTDTQYF
.	TRBV18	.	TRBJ1-1	TGTGCCAGCTCACCAGGGGGCGGTGAAGCTTTCTTT	CASSPGGGEAFF
.	TRBV7-9	.	TRBJ1-5	TGTGCCAGCAGTGAAATCCGTAGGGGTAATCAGCCCCAGCATTTT	CASSEIRRGNQPQHF
TRBD2	TRBV30	.	TRBJ2-3	TGTGCCTGGAGTCCACTTAGCGGGGGCGGGACAGATACGCAGTATTTT	CAWSPLSGGGTDTQYF
TRBD1	TRBV2	.	TRBJ1-2	TGTGCCAGCAGTGGACAGGGGGCTGACTATGGCTACACCTTC	CASSGQGADYGYTF
.	TRBV6-1	once	TRBJ1-3	TGTGCCAGCAGCAGAAGCTTAGGGGTCGGAAACACCATATATTTT	CASSRSLGVGNTIYF
TRBD1	TRBV5-1	.	TRBJ1-6	TGCGCCAGCAGCTCCGGGACAGCTAATTCACCCCTCCACTTT	CASSSGTANSPLHF